The 20 T cell receptor beta chains below come from one sample, sequenced in a study of cytomegalovirus exposure and HLA in healthy donors. The PCR ran on 60 Vbeta and 13 Jbeta primers. Clones were read by immunoSEQ multiplex PCR, and TCRdb kept only the in-frame ones, dropping some. The sample contains about 100,000 clones, roughly 80% of which appear only once. Material: PBMCs. Receptors were obtained from a man aged 35 to 55 in good health and CMV-seropositive.

This chain connects TRBV4-1 to TRBJ2-3; D gene uncertain. With 4 bases removed from V and 4 bases from J, the gap between germline ends came to 18 bases. The germline V gene encodes CDR1 MGHRA and CDR2 YSYEKL. CDR3 size: 16 residues. The CDR3 coding sequence is TGCGCCAGCAGCCCTTGGCGGTATCCAACCTCAGATACGCAGTATTTT. Residues: CASSPWRYPTSDTQYF.

This clone showed up just once. This sequence joins TRBV5-1 and TRBJ1-1; 7 nucleotides match TRBD1. From germline, CDR1 is SGHRS and CDR2 YFSETQ. V was clipped by 1 base and J by 1 base; unmatched bases: 4. The CDR3 loop spans 15 amino acids. The CDR3 DNA reads as TGCGCCAGCAGCTTGCCGGGACAGCCGAACACTGAAGCTTTCTTT. Residues: CASSLPGQPNTEAFF. The entire variable domain, with the rest obtained from reference TRBV5-1 and TRBJ1-1, is as follows: KAGVTQTPRYLIKTRGQQVTLSCSPISGHRSVSWYQQTPGQGLQFLFEYFSETQRNKGNFPGRFSGRQFSNSRSEMNVSTLELGDSALYLCASSLPGQPNTEAFFGQGTRLTVV.

This chain uses TRBV5-1 with TRBJ2-7, with 7 bases matching TRBD1. The V gene end was trimmed by 4 bases and the J gene end by 7 bases; junction bases not matched to a gene: 17. In germline, CDR1 is SGHRS, CDR2 YFSETQ. The CDR3 sequence is 16 residues long. Here the CDR3 DNA reads TGCGCCAGCAGCCCGGGCGGATGGCAGGGGGTTATGGAGCAGTACTTC. Residues: CASSPGGWQGVMEQYF.

This clone occurred once. The rearrangement joins TRBV5-4 to TRBJ2-1; TRBD2 matches at 11 bases. CDR3 length: 15 residues. Per the germline V gene, CDR1 is SGHNT and CDR2 is YYREEE (reference sequence). The V segment lost 3 bases and the J segment 5 bases; nucleotides outside the gene matches: 4. CDR3 residues: CASSSVLAGDNEQFF. The CDR3 coding sequence is TGTGCCAGCAGCTCGGTACTAGCGGGGGACAATGAGCAGTTCTTC.

V usage is TRBV19 and J usage is TRBJ1-2; no firm D call. Germline V gives CDR1 LNHDA, CDR2 SQIVND (reference sequence). V lost 5 bases, J lost 6 bases, and 16 bases lay in between. CDR3 size: 14 residues. This chain's CDR3 is CASSDGPEVNGYTF. DNA for the CDR3: TGTGCCAGTAGTGATGGCCCGGAGGTAAATGGCTACACCTTC.

This clone was seen just once. The CDR3, as DNA: TGTGCCAGCCAAGCGGGAGCTGAGACCCAGTACTTC. Translating it yields CASQAGAETQYF. The chain combines TRBV6-1 with TRBJ2-5; 8 bases map to TRBD2. CDR3 length equals 12 residues. Germline V gene data show CDR1 as MNHNS and CDR2 as SASEGT. V was pared by 8 bases and J by 5 bases, with 4 bases of the junction left unmatched.

The chain has TRBV9 and TRBJ2-5, with TRBD1 matching 9 bases. CDR3 length: 15 amino acids. V shed 4 bases and J 5 bases; nucleotides not matched to a gene: 9. Germline-derived CDR1 and CDR2 are SGDLS and YYNGEE. CDR3 loop: CASSPRTGELETQYF. CDR3 sequence (DNA): TGTGCCAGCAGCCCCCGGACAGGGGAGCTTGAGACCCAGTACTTC.

This clone occurred a few times. The CDR3 sequence: CASSQDGRATNEKLFF. CDR3 coding DNA: TGCGCCAGCAGCCAAGACGGTAGAGCAACTAATGAAAAACTGTTTTTT. The chain has TRBV4-1 and TRBJ1-4; D not resolved. From germline, CDR1 is MGHRA and CDR2 YSYEKL. Between the trimmed V and J ends, which lost 0 bases and 0 bases, there was a span of 8 bases. This CDR3 has 16 amino acids.

The chain recombines TRBV7-2 with TRBJ2-7, with 9 bases fitting TRBD2. The V and J ends lost 2 bases and 7 bases, in that order; junction bases with no gene match: 6. The V gene's germline CDR1 is SGHTA and CDR2 FQGNSA. This CDR3 spans 14 amino acids. The CDR3 DNA sequence: TGTGCCAGCAGCTTACCGGCGGGAGGGGGAGAGCAGTACTTC. Translating gives CASSLPAGGGEQYF.

The chain has TRBV7-2 and TRBJ2-7, with 9 bases that match TRBD2. J was trimmed by 6 bases and V by 5 bases; bases with no gene match: 11. From germline, CDR1 is SGHTA and CDR2 FQGNSA. This CDR3 is built from 15 residues. CDR3 in DNA: TGTGCCAGCAGCCCCGGCTTTGCGGGGGGGCTCGAGCAGTACTTC. This sequence encodes CASSPGFAGGLEQYF.

This chain connects TRBV11-2 to TRBJ2-2; 10 positions agree with TRBD2. The CDR3 runs to 16 residues. The V gene's germline CDR1 is SGHAT and CDR2 FQNNGV. V lost 4 bases to trimming and J lost 6 bases; unmatched junction nucleotides: 8. The CDR3 here is CASSSLAGVGPGELFF. The CDR3 DNA reads as TGTGCCAGCAGCTCGCTAGCGGGGGTGGGACCCGGGGAGCTGTTTTTT.

This clone was seen a few times. V usage is TRBV7-3 and J usage is TRBJ2-1, with D unresolved. V lost 1 base and J 0 bases, leaving 7 bases between the germline ends. Germline V gene lookup returns CDR1 SGHTA and CDR2 FQGTGA. The CDR3 is made up of 15 amino acids. The CDR3 DNA is TGTGCCAGCAGCTTAAGAGGTCCCTCCTACAATGAGCAGTTCTTC. Translation gives CASSLRGPSYNEQFF.

This clone was detected a few times. The chain links TRBV4-2 to TRBJ1-2; 7 bases align to TRBD1. The CDR3 loop spans 14 amino acids. V shed 5 bases and J 3 bases; nucleotides not matched to a gene: 6. Germline V gene data show CDR1 as LGHNA and CDR2 as YNFKEQ. The CDR3 DNA is TGTGCCAGCAGCTTACACGACAGGGACTATGGCTACACCTTC. Translating it yields CASSLHDRDYGYTF.

The rearrangement uses TRBV29-1 and TRBJ2-7, with 10 bases lining up with TRBD1. Germline assignment: CDR1 SQVTM and CDR2 ANQGSEA. After removal of 8 bases from V and 5 bases from J, the junction contained 9 bases not matched to a gene. There are 13 residues in the CDR3. The CDR3 is CSPVGQGIHEQYF. CDR3 coding DNA: TGCAGCCCGGTGGGACAGGGGATCCACGAGCAGTACTTC.

The rearrangement links TRBV9 to TRBJ1-1; 9 bases map to TRBD1. V lost 0 bases to trimming and J lost 7 bases; unmatched junction nucleotides: 10. CDR3 length equals 16 residues. CDR1 is SGDLS and CDR2 is YYNGEE in the germline V gene. As DNA, the CDR3 is TGTGCCAGCAGCGTAGCCGGCCCCGAGACAGGGGGTGAAGCTTTCTTT. It codes for CASSVAGPETGGEAFF.

This rearrangement joins TRBV5-1 to TRBJ2-5; 9 bases are a match to TRBD1. The V gene end was trimmed by 4 bases and the J gene end by 5 bases; junction bases not matched to a gene: 9. This CDR3 is 15 amino acids long. Germline V CDR1 and CDR2: SGHRS, YFSETQ. This CDR3 reads CASSVLQGAGETQYF. Here the CDR3 DNA reads TGCGCCAGCAGCGTTCTACAGGGGGCCGGGGAGACCCAGTACTTC.

As to this clone: One end of the junction varies from germline; a read error may be responsible. V usage is TRBV7-7 and J usage is TRBJ2-1; 11 bases match TRBD2. The germline CDR1 and CDR2 sequences are SSHAT and FNYEAQ (reference sequence). The CDR3 spans 19 residues. The CDR3 DNA reads as TGTGCTAGCAGCCCAGGCGCAAGGGCTAGCGGGAGGAATTACAATGAGCAGTTCTTC. Translation: CASSPGARASGRNYNEQFF.

Points on this clone: This sample includes further DNA sequences coding for the same CDR3. V usage is TRBV6-5 and J usage is TRBJ1-1; unclear D gene. Germline values: CDR1 MNHEY, CDR2 SVGAGI. The CDR3 consists of 13 residues. Trimming took off 0 bases at V and 2 bases at J, with 4 bases between the two ends. The CDR3 region is CASSYSRNTEAFF. The DNA of the CDR3 is TGTGCCAGCAGTTACTCCAGAAACACTGAAGCTTTCTTT.

The chain couples TRBV5-1 to TRBJ2-3; possible D gene TRBD2, 6 bases. The germline gives CDR1 SGHRS, CDR2 YFSETQ. V gave up 2 bases and J gave up 5 bases, with 12 bases separating them. This CDR3 spans 14 amino acids. The CDR3 bases are TGCGCCAGCAGCTTCTCCCAAGCGGGAGATACGCAGTATTTT. Translating gives CASSFSQAGDTQYF.

With regard to this clone: Likely a read error: the CDR3 ends without its conserved phenylalanine or tryptophan. This chain joins TRBV27 and TRBJ2-7, with 9 bases that match TRBD1. Germline trimming cut 5 bases from V and 3 bases from J; bases unmatched to any gene: 5. This CDR3 region has 14 residues. Germline V CDR1 and CDR2: MNHEY, SMNVEV (reference sequence). CDR3 sequence reads: CASSQQGANYEQYL. CDR3 nucleotide sequence: TGTGCCAGCAGTCAACAGGGGGCAAACTACGAGCAGTACCTC.